This T cell receptor beta chain was documented in a study of cytomegalovirus exposure and HLA in healthy donors. About the study: Out of 398 genotyped donors, about 84% belonged to the Caucasian-associated ancestry cluster. Regarding the study as a whole: Many donors shared some public TCRs, even though most TCR sequences were rare. Certain sequence variants were highly shared and formed a cluster, and this cluster was likely a sequencing artifact.

Comments on this clone: Its antigen remains unidentified.

Those who donated were healthy bone marrow donors. In the PCR, 60 Vbeta and 13 Jbeta primers were used. The repertoire was sequenced with immunoSEQ multiplex PCR; TCRdb's copy has only in-frame clones and lacks some. Among approximately 150,000 clones listed, approximately 84% were seen once. Sequencing input: PBMCs. The sequence derives from a woman aged 40 to 55 in good health and CMV-seronegative.

In DNA form, the CDR3 reads TGTGCCAGCAGCCTAACTAGCGGAGGGCACAATGAGCAGTTCTTC. This gives the protein CASSLTSGGHNEQFF. The V call is TRBV9, the J call TRBJ2-1, with TRBD2 matching 8 bases. V dropped 4 bases and J dropped 5; count of bases not matched to a gene: 8. The CDR3 extends over 15 amino acids. Germline V gene data show CDR1 as SGDLS and CDR2 as YYNGEE.